These 16 T cell receptor beta chains share one sample of origin, sequenced in a study of blood T cell repertoires in COVID-19 (TCRdb year 2020). The library was prepared using the immunoSEQ multiplex PCR assay. TCRdb's version of the immuneACCESS table is confined to in-frame rearrangements and falls short of the full clone set. An unresolved V gene accounts for under half of the shortfall where checked; the remainder is of unknown origin. Across this sample there are under 250,000 clones, with about 82% seen only once. Roughly 5.2% of the sample lies in the top ten. The specimen was peripheral blood. These receptors all come from a woman older than 75 with COVID-19, enrolled during active disease.

V usage is TRBV3-1 (or the pseudogene TRBV3-2) and J usage is TRBJ2-5; possibly TRBD2 for D (5 bases). V was cut by 1 base and J by 5 bases, with 14 bases left in between. This CDR3 contains 15 residues. The germline CDR1 and CDR2 sequences are LGHDT and YNNKEL (reference sequence). Written as DNA, the CDR3 is TGTGCCAGCAGCCAAGTTTCGAGCGGTATGGAGACCCAGTACTTC. Protein: CASSQVSSGMETQYF.

The chain employs TRBV18 and TRBJ1-1, with 8 positions matching TRBD1. Germline V gene sequence: CDR1 KGHSH, CDR2 LQKENI. CDR3 length: 14 amino acids. V dropped 1 base and J dropped 6; count of bases not matched to a gene: 4. The CDR3 DNA follows: TGTGCCAGCTCACCACTCGACAGGGGCGCTGAAGCTTTCTTT. It specifies CASSPLDRGAEAFF.

The chain carries TRBV10-3 and TRBJ1-2; D ambiguous. V was clipped by 6 bases and J by 2 bases, with 13 bases between them. This CDR3 has 14 residues. In germline, CDR1 is ENHRY, CDR2 SYGVKD. The CDR3 loop reads CAISLENINYGYTF. CDR3 DNA sequence: TGTGCCATCAGCCTGGAGAACATCAACTATGGCTACACCTTC.

This clone has a single count. This chain connects TRBV3-1 (or the pseudogene TRBV3-2) to TRBJ2-1; TRBD2 matches at 12 bases. The junction had 6 bases not matched to a gene; V was cut back by 7 bases and J by 5 bases. The CDR3 runs 15 residues. Germline-derived CDR1 and CDR2 are LGHDT and YNNKEL (reference sequence). CDR3 in amino acids: CASTLGLAGNNEQFF. For the CDR3, the DNA is TGTGCCAGCACCCTAGGACTAGCGGGGAACAATGAGCAGTTCTTC.

The chain couples TRBV18 to TRBJ2-6, with D perhaps matching TRBD2 (5 bases). CDR3 length: 14 residues. CDR1 is KGHSH and CDR2 is LQKENI in the germline V gene. The ends were cut back, 6 bases at V and 1 base at J, with 7 bases in the middle. The CDR3 protein is CASSRGSGANVLTF. Here the CDR3 DNA reads TGTGCCAGCTCCCGGGGTTCTGGGGCCAACGTCCTGACTTTC.

The V gene is TRBV7-9, the J gene TRBJ2-1; the D is unclear. V lost 4 bases and J lost 0, with 4 bases in between. The CDR3 is 13 amino acids. The germline V gene has CDR1 SEHNR and CDR2 FQNEAQ (reference sequence). Here the CDR3 DNA reads TGTGCCAGCAGCTACAGCTCCTACAATGAGCAGTTCTTC. It yields the protein CASSYSSYNEQFF.

This sequence joins TRBV5-4 and TRBJ1-1, with no clear D. Germline-derived CDR1 and CDR2 are SGHNT and YYREEE (reference sequence). V was shortened by 0 bases and J by 4 bases, with 4 bases between the two germline ends. The CDR3 totals 12 residues. The CDR3 sequence is CASSLVATEAFF. The DNA for the CDR3 is TGTGCCAGCAGCTTGGTGGCCACTGAAGCTTTCTTT.

The chain employs TRBV19 and TRBJ2-5, with TRBD1 identical over 7 bases. There are 14 residues in the CDR3. Germline V lookup: CDR1 LNHDA, CDR2 SQIVND (reference sequence). V was pared by 6 bases and J by 4 bases, with 8 bases of the junction left unmatched. The CDR3 loop reads CASRQTGRGETQYF. CDR3 nucleotides: TGTGCCAGTAGACAGACAGGGAGAGGAGAGACCCAGTACTTC.

The CDR3 DNA sequence: TGCGCCAGCAGCTTGGCCCCACAGGGTAACACCGGGGAGCTGTTTTTT. It specifies CASSLAPQGNTGELFF. The genes are TRBV5-1 and TRBJ2-2, with D perhaps TRBD1 (6 bases). Germline V gene data show CDR1 as SGHRS and CDR2 as YFSETQ. This CDR3 has 16 residues. V was cut by 0 bases and J by 2 bases, with 11 bases left in between. Based on the CDR3 plus reference TRBV5-1 and TRBJ2-2, the full variable domain is KAGVTQTPRYLIKTRGQQVTLSCSPISGHRSVSWYQQTPGQGLQFLFEYFSETQRNKGNFPGRFSGRQFSNSRSEMNVSTLELGDSALYLCASSLAPQGNTGELFFGEGSRLTVL.

V usage is TRBV5-1 and J usage is TRBJ1-1; D might be TRBD1 (6 bases). This CDR3 spans 14 amino acids. Trimming took off 3 bases at V and 6 bases at J, with 15 bases between the two ends. Looked up from germline, CDR1 is SGHRS and CDR2 is YFSETQ. The CDR3 sequence is CASSSITGLPEAFF. CDR3 in DNA: TGCGCCAGCAGCTCAATAACAGGGCTGCCTGAAGCTTTCTTT.

V and J are TRBV5-1 and TRBJ1-1, with 8 bases lining up with TRBD1. Germline V lookup: CDR1 SGHRS, CDR2 YFSETQ. Unmatched junction bases numbered 2, after V lost 3 bases and J lost 1 base. This CDR3 spans 14 amino acids. CDR3 sequence: CASSYGQGNTEAFF. The CDR3 DNA is TGCGCCAGCAGCTATGGACAGGGGAACACTGAAGCTTTCTTT.

The chain couples TRBV12-3 or TRBV12-4 to TRBJ1-5; D possibly corresponds to TRBD1 (6 bases). The CDR3 runs to 13 residues. Trimming removed 5 bases from V and 3 bases from J, with 8 bases in between. CDR3 in amino acids: CASSRQVNQPQHF. CDR3 bases: TGTGCCAGCAGTCGACAGGTCAATCAGCCCCAGCATTTT.

The rearrangement links TRBV5-4 to TRBJ2-3, with 12 nucleotides matching TRBD2. CDR3 length: 15 residues. Germline V gene sequence: CDR1 SGHNT, CDR2 YYREEE (reference sequence). J lost 5 bases, V lost 4 bases, and 5 bases had no gene match. CDR3 in DNA: TGTGCCAGCAGCACCGGGACTAGCGGGTTAGATACGCAGTATTTT. Its protein is CASSTGTSGLDTQYF.

CDR3 bases: TGTGCCAGCACCCCGACAAACGAAGGAAAACTGTTTTTT. As protein: CASTPTNEGKLFF. The chain couples TRBV28 to TRBJ1-4; D is undetermined. Trimming took 7 bases from V and 10 from J, leaving 16 bases between them. The CDR3 length is 13 residues. Germline lookup yields CDR1 MDHEN and CDR2 SYDVKM.

This sequence joins TRBV7-2 and TRBJ1-6; D is perhaps TRBD1 (5 bases). The ends were cut back, 5 bases at V and 7 bases at J, with 12 bases in the middle. CDR1 SGHTA and CDR2 FQGNSA come from the germline V gene. This CDR3 is built from 14 residues. The CDR3 nucleotides are TGTGCCAGCAGCAGCAGGGTAGGGAATTCACCCCTCCACTTT. Its translation is CASSSRVGNSPLHF.

This clone was counted between two and nine times. The J gene is TRBJ2-1, the V gene TRBV3-1 (or the pseudogene TRBV3-2); 10 bases align to TRBD2. The CDR3 sequence is 15 residues long. The V segment lost 5 bases and the J segment 2 bases; nucleotides outside the gene matches: 3. Per the germline V gene, CDR1 is LGHDT and CDR2 is YNNKEL (reference sequence). CDR3 DNA sequence: TGTGCCAGCAGCAGAACTAGCGGGACCTACAATGAGCAGTTCTTC. Translating gives CASSRTSGTYNEQFF.